Each of the 17 T cell receptor beta chains below was sequenced from the same sample in a study of shared clonotypes between healthy human individuals. Naive CD8 cells lacked CD45RO and underwent positive selection for CCR7, leaving out terminally differentiated effector memory CD45RA+ cells. Generated by immunoSEQ multiplex PCR, the TCRdb table keeps only in-frame clones and is missing some. The table has around 1,900,000 clones, roughly 95% seen once; the top ten hold over 1.5%. Sequencing was carried out using naive CD8+ T cells from PBMCs. These receptors were obtained from a man between 18 and 29 years old in good health. Some clones in this sample may be carry-over from other donors' samples.

V is TRBV30 and J is TRBJ1-1, with 8 bases fitting TRBD1. Germline lookup yields CDR1 GTSNPN and CDR2 SVGIG (reference sequence). V trimming: 0 bases; J trimming: 0 bases; junction bases outside the gene matches: 9. The CDR3 runs 17 residues. CDR3 region: CAWSVRDRGAMNTEAFF. As DNA, the CDR3 is TGTGCCTGGAGTGTACGTGACAGGGGCGCTATGAACACTGAAGCTTTCTTT.

V gene TRBV5-1 combines with J gene TRBJ2-7, with TRBD1 identical over 10 bases. The germline gives CDR1 SGHRS, CDR2 YFSETQ. This CDR3 is 15 amino acids long. The V and J ends lost 1 base and 3 bases, in that order; junction bases with no gene match: 4. CDR3 nucleotide sequence: TGCGCCAGCAGCTTGCCCGGACAGGGGGACTACGAGCAGTACTTC. This codes for CASSLPGQGDYEQYF.

To note about this clone: In the same sample, other DNA sequences code for this CDR3. This chain connects TRBV7-6 to TRBJ2-7; the D call may be TRBD1 or TRBD2 (6 bases each). The CDR3 totals 14 residues. Germline V gene data show CDR1 as SGHVS and CDR2 as FNYEAQ. V lost 5 bases to trimming and J lost 1 base, with 12 bases between them. In DNA form, the CDR3 reads TGTGCCAGCAGCCAGAGGGGGACTTCCTACGAGCAGTACTTC. Amino acids: CASSQRGTSYEQYF. Using reference TRBV7-6 and TRBJ2-7 for the parts outside the CDR3, the full variable domain is GAGVSQSPRYKVTKRGQDVALRCDPISGHVSLYWYRQALGQGPEFLTYFNYEAQQDKSGLPNDRFSAERPEGSISTLTIQRTEQRDSAMYRCASSQRGTSYEQYFGPGTRLTVT.

The chain has TRBV5-4 and TRBJ2-3; the D call may be TRBD1 or TRBD2 (5 bases each). Trimming shortened V by 3 bases and J by 1 base, and 12 bases separated the two germline ends. The CDR3 is 15 residues long. Per the germline V gene, CDR1 is SGHNT and CDR2 is YYREEE (reference sequence). The chain's CDR3 is CASSSWGRGTDTQYF. The CDR3 DNA follows: TGTGCCAGCAGCTCTTGGGGGAGAGGCACAGATACGCAGTATTTT.

This chain connects TRBV11-2 to TRBJ2-2; D is perhaps TRBD2 (5 bases). Trimming removed 5 bases from V and 6 bases from J, with 10 bases in between. This CDR3 contains 13 residues. Germline V gives CDR1 SGHAT, CDR2 FQNNGV. The CDR3, as DNA: TGTGCCAGCAGCCACCGGGGTGCCGGGGAGCTGTTTTTT. It codes for CASSHRGAGELFF.

The chain uses TRBV2 and TRBJ2-7; 10 bases align to TRBD2. This CDR3 has 14 residues. Trimming at V came to 2 bases and at J to 5 bases, leaving 3 bases not matched to a gene. Germline CDR1 is SNHLY and CDR2 is FYNNEI. The CDR3 spells CASSETSGKHEQYF. The CDR3 bases are TGTGCCAGCAGTGAAACTAGCGGGAAACACGAGCAGTACTTC.

This clone appeared a single time. The chain joins TRBV6-1 to TRBJ2-7; D gene unclear. The germline CDR1 and CDR2 sequences are MNHNS and SASEGT. The ends were cut back, 3 bases at V and 7 bases at J, with 4 bases in the middle. The CDR3 sequence is 10 residues long. CDR3 nucleotide sequence: TGTGCCAGCAGTGAGTTGGAGCAGTACTTC. The encoded protein is CASSELEQYF.

A remark on this clone: Distinct nucleotide sequences in the sample also encode this CDR3. The chain employs TRBV4-3 and TRBJ1-5; TRBD1 is a possible D gene (6 bases). The CDR3 has 15 residues. The V gene's germline CDR1 is LGHNA and CDR2 YSLEER. The V end lost 0 bases, the J end lost 7 bases, and 13 bases lay between the germline ends. This CDR3 is CASSQDRGGGQPQHF. The CDR3 DNA sequence: TGCGCCAGCAGCCAAGATCGGGGAGGGGGGCAGCCCCAGCATTTT.

The gene calls are TRBV12-5 and TRBJ1-4, with TRBD1 as a possible D gene (5 bases). The CDR3 consists of 16 residues. V was cut by 0 bases and J by 3 bases, with 11 bases left in between. Germline lookup yields CDR1 LGHNT and CDR2 FRNRAP. The CDR3 nucleotides are TGTGCTAGTGGTTTGGTATTGACAGAGCCTAATGAAAAACTGTTTTTT. It yields the protein CASGLVLTEPNEKLFF.

This chain links TRBV19 with TRBJ2-1; D possibly matches TRBD1 or TRBD2 (5 bases each). Germline CDR1 LNHDA, CDR2 SQIVND (reference sequence). CDR3 length: 14 residues. Trimming shortened V by 4 bases and J by 8 bases, and 15 bases separated the two germline ends. CDR3 DNA sequence: TGTGCCAGTAGTACGGGGCGACAGCGCGATGAGCAGTTCTTC. Protein sequence: CASSTGRQRDEQFF.

This chain uses TRBV9 with TRBJ2-7; a weak D match, TRBD2 (5 bases). This CDR3 comprises 13 residues. V lost 0 bases and J 6 bases, leaving 10 bases between the germline ends. Germline V lookup: CDR1 SGDLS, CDR2 YYNGEE. The CDR3 loop reads CASSVVSAGEQYF. The CDR3 nucleotides read TGTGCCAGCAGCGTAGTATCGGCGGGCGAGCAGTACTTC. Full variable domain (missing parts from reference TRBV9 and TRBJ2-7): DSGVTQTPKHLITATGQRVTLRCSPRSGDLSVYWYQQSLDQGLQFLIQYYNGEERAKGNILERFSAQQFPDLHSELNLSSLELGDSALYFCASSVVSAGEQYFGPGTRLTVT.

The chain employs TRBV23-1 and TRBJ1-1; 8 bases align to TRBD1. TRBV23-1 is annotated as an ORF whose role is uncertain. The CDR3 consists of 12 residues. The CDR3 region has the DNA TGCCCGGGGACAGGATGGAACACTGAAGCTTTCTTT. Translated: CPGTGWNTEAFF.

The chain links TRBV10-3 to TRBJ1-5, with 7 bases lining up with TRBD1. Trimming removed 6 bases from V and 1 base from J; junction bases left unmatched: 3. The CDR3 is 14 amino acids. Germline V gene data show CDR1 as ENHRY and CDR2 as SYGVKD. CDR3 bases: TGTGCCATCAGCGACAGGGCGAGCAATCAGCCCCAGCATTTT. Residues: CAISDRASNQPQHF.

Details on this clone: The same CDR3 can be traced to other DNA sequences in this sample. The chain recombines TRBV9 with TRBJ2-7, with D maybe TRBD1 (6 bases). V shed 0 bases and J shed 7 bases, with 11 bases lying between them. This CDR3 region has 13 residues. Germline V lookup: CDR1 SGDLS, CDR2 YYNGEE. The CDR3 coding sequence is TGTGCCAGCAGCGTAGCAGGGGCGGGTGAGCAGTACTTC. Protein: CASSVAGAGEQYF.

The genes are TRBV27 and TRBJ2-7; 7 nucleotides agree with TRBD1. The CDR3 runs to 16 residues. The germline CDR1 and CDR2 sequences are MNHEY and SMNVEV (reference sequence). Trimming removed 3 bases from V and 1 base from J; junction bases left unmatched: 9. CDR3 bases: TGTGCCAGCAGTTTTTACGACAGGGAAACGTCCTACGAGCAGTACTTC. Protein sequence: CASSFYDRETSYEQYF.

The V and J genes are TRBV27 and TRBJ1-1; the D is unclear. Trimming left V 3 bases short and J 1 base short, with 6 bases between. The CDR3 totals 13 residues. CDR1 and CDR2 from the germline V gene are MNHEY and SMNVEV (reference sequence). The CDR3 region is CASSFEWNTEAFF. The CDR3 region has the DNA TGTGCCAGCAGTTTTGAGTGGAACACTGAAGCTTTCTTT.

J is TRBJ1-1 and V is TRBV5-6, with unresolved D. CDR1 and CDR2 (germline): SGHDT, YYEEEE. The CDR3 contains 15 residues. V gave up 0 bases and J gave up 3 bases, with 12 bases separating them. The CDR3: CASSLESAPYTEAFF. CDR3 nucleotides: TGTGCCAGCAGCTTGGAGTCGGCACCCTACACTGAAGCTTTCTTT.